This section outlines one T cell receptor (beta chain) sequence together with its context. Its specificity is unknown. The data are from a study of Graves' ophthalmopathy and Graves' hyperthyroidism. Overall study findings and caveats: In predicting ophthalmopathy progression, the model reached approximately 71% sensitivity and roughly 75% specificity. Most clonotypes expanded in thyroid above 0.001 frequency were present in blood too.

V was clipped by 4 bases and J by 5 bases, with 15 bases between them. This CDR3 is 15 amino acids long. Germline loops: CDR1 LGHNA, CDR2 YNFKEQ. Amplified TCR beta CDR3 regions were obtained using RNA transcripts as template. HTBI primers were employed in first-round RT-PCR, then a second-round multiplex PCR followed. TCRdb recomputed calls from the multiplex PCR reads with MiXCR, one row per CDR3 protein. Altogether just over 600,000 distinct CDR3 sequences are present, 22% being singletons, with the ten largest covering roughly 7.4%. V usage is TRBV4-2 and J usage is TRBJ1-5; no clear D gene. The TCR sequence derives from a woman aged 18-29 years with stable Graves' hyperthyroidism. Some clones in this sample may be carry-over from other donors' samples. The specimen was peripheral blood. The DNA for the CDR3 is TGTGCCAGCAGCCCCGACTGGTCTGGAGATCAGCCCCAGCATTTT. Residues: CASSPDWSGDQPQHF.